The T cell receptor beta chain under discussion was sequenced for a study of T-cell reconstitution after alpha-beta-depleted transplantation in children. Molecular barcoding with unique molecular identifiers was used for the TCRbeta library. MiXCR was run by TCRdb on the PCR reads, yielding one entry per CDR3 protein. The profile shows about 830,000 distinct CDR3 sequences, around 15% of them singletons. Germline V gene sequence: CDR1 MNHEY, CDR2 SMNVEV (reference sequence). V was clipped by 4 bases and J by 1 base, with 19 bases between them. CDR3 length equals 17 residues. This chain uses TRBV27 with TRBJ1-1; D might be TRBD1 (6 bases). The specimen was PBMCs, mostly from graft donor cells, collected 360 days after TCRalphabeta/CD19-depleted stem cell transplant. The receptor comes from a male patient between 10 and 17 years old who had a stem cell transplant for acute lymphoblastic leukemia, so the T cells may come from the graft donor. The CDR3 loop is CASSSMRTGLGNTEAFF. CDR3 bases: TGTGCCAGCAGTTCGATGCGAACAGGGTTGGGGAACACTGAAGCTTTCTTT.